The 29 T cell receptor beta chains given below trace back to one sample, sequenced in a study of T cells after somatic rescue of genetic block (dated by TCRdb to about 2020). Libraries were built with the immunoSEQ multiplex PCR assay. TCRdb re-hosts the immuneACCESS table, in-frame sequences only. Its copies lack some clones; in the studies checked, an unresolved V gene accounts for under half of them, and the cause for the rest is not known. In this sample the table shows approximately 88,000 clones, 90% of which occur a single time. The biggest ten clones account for about 1.5% of the sample. The material sequenced was peripheral blood mononuclear cells (PBMCs). The receptor set was obtained from a woman aged 18-29 years.

This clone has just one count. The V and J genes are TRBV30 and TRBJ1-2; 9 bases match TRBD1. J was trimmed by 5 bases and V by 7 bases; bases with no gene match: 5. The germline V gene encodes CDR1 GTSNPN and CDR2 SVGIG (reference sequence). CDR3 size: 12 residues. The CDR3 sequence: CASDRGGYGYTF. Written as DNA, the CDR3 is TGTGCCTCGGACAGGGGTGGGTATGGCTACACCTTC.

This chain connects TRBV18 to TRBJ2-1; D not resolved. Trimming stripped 1 base from V and 3 bases from J, with 10 bases between. Germline V gene lookup returns CDR1 KGHSH and CDR2 LQKENI. CDR3 length: 15 residues. CDR3 protein: CASSPRAAGYNEQFF. The CDR3 nucleotides are TGTGCCAGCTCACCACGGGCGGCCGGCTACAATGAGCAGTTCTTC.

This clone has just a few counts. In DNA, the CDR3 is TGCGCCAGCAGCCAAGGTACCTACAATGAGCAGTTCTTC. It codes for CASSQGTYNEQFF. The chain has TRBV4-3 and TRBJ2-1; D not resolved. The CDR3 length is 13 residues. The V end was cut by 1 base, the J end by 2 bases, with 3 bases between. The germline V gene encodes CDR1 LGHNA and CDR2 YSLEER.

The V and J genes are TRBV6-6 and TRBJ2-3; D is perhaps TRBD2 (6 bases). V was trimmed by 6 bases and J by 3 bases, leaving 13 bases between them. There are 14 residues in the CDR3. The germline CDR1 and CDR2 sequences are MNHNY and SVGAGI (reference sequence). CDR3 region: CASRKGLSTDTQYF. The CDR3 nucleotides are TGTGCCAGCAGGAAGGGACTGTCAACAGATACGCAGTATTTT.

This clone was recorded only once. The rearrangement links TRBV18 to TRBJ1-2; D unclear. This CDR3 is built from 15 residues. Germline V gene sequence: CDR1 KGHSH, CDR2 LQKENI. V lost 1 base and J lost 7, with 16 bases in between. The CDR3 loop is CASSPLGREGSGYTF. DNA of the CDR3: TGTGCCAGCTCACCACTCGGCCGGGAAGGAAGTGGCTACACCTTC.

This rearrangement joins TRBV27 to TRBJ1-1; 10 positions agree with TRBD1. Unmatched junction bases numbered 4, after V lost 4 bases and J lost 5 bases. The CDR3 consists of 14 residues. Germline CDR1 reads MNHEY; CDR2 reads SMNVEV (reference sequence). The chain's CDR3 is CASSWTGGGTEAFF. The CDR3 nucleotides read TGTGCCAGCAGTTGGACAGGGGGGGGGACTGAAGCTTTCTTT.

This clone was observed a single time. The chain joins TRBV19 to TRBJ1-4; D perhaps matches TRBD1 (6 bases). The V gene lost 5 bases and the J gene lost 6 bases, with 13 bases spanning the gap. CDR3 length: 14 amino acids. Germline values: CDR1 LNHDA, CDR2 SQIVND (reference sequence). The CDR3 DNA sequence: TGTGCCAGTAGTCTCAGGGGAGGGGATGAAAAACTGTTTTTT. It specifies CASSLRGGDEKLFF.

This clone appeared a single time. This chain uses TRBV6-5 with TRBJ2-5; D remains ambiguous. TRBJ2-7 matches the DNA end more closely, so the J call is doubtful. Germline V gene data show CDR1 as MNHEY and CDR2 as SVGAGI. CDR3 length: 13 amino acids. CDR3 in DNA: TGTGCCAGCAGTTCATCAGGCGGATACGAGCAGTACTTC. This codes for CASSSSGGYEQYF.

The J gene is TRBJ2-7, the V gene TRBV5-3; no reliable D call. TRBV5-3 is filed as an ORF, its function uncertain. Trimming stripped 4 bases from V and 1 base from J, with 18 bases between. The CDR3 has 16 amino acids. CDR3 loop: CARSHPEPTTSYEQYF. CDR3 sequence (DNA): TGTGCCAGAAGCCACCCGGAACCTACTACTTCCTACGAGCAGTACTTC.

The rearrangement uses TRBV27 and TRBJ1-1; no reliable D call. The CDR3 runs 14 residues. Germline lookup yields CDR1 MNHEY and CDR2 SMNVEV (reference sequence). V was pared by 3 bases and J by 1 base, with 9 bases between. The CDR3 bases are TGTGCCAGCAGTTTCCATCGACAGAACACTGAAGCTTTCTTT. Amino acid sequence: CASSFHRQNTEAFF.

The chain's CDR3 is CASSPTGGVGDNEQFF. The CDR3 nucleotides read TGTGCCAGCAGCCCCACCGGCGGGGTTGGGGACAATGAGCAGTTCTTC. V and J are TRBV4-2 and TRBJ2-1, with D possibly being TRBD2 (6 bases). The ends were cut back, 4 bases at V and 5 bases at J, with 18 bases in the middle. Germline loops: CDR1 LGHNA, CDR2 YNFKEQ. The CDR3 is made up of 16 amino acids.

This chain uses TRBV29-1 with TRBJ1-5; 11 bases are shared with TRBD1. Germline-derived CDR1 and CDR2 are SQVTM and ANQGSEA. Trimming at V came to 4 bases and at J to 2 bases, leaving 7 bases not matched to a gene. The CDR3 length is 16 residues. The CDR3 nucleotides read TGCAGCGTTGGGGACAGGGGGAGGACGGGCAATCAGCCCCAGCATTTT. Protein sequence: CSVGDRGRTGNQPQHF.

The chain has TRBV5-4 and TRBJ2-5; 9 bases align to TRBD2. V shed 4 bases and J 7 bases; nucleotides not matched to a gene: 8. The CDR3 has 14 residues. Germline assignment: CDR1 SGHNT and CDR2 YYREEE (reference sequence). This CDR3 reads CASSPQLAGATQYF. CDR3 in DNA: TGTGCCAGCAGCCCCCAACTAGCGGGCGCGACCCAGTACTTC.

This clone showed up just a few times. The chain couples TRBV6-4 to TRBJ2-3, with 8 positions matching TRBD2. The germline gives CDR1 MRHNA, CDR2 SNTAGT. The CDR3 consists of 14 residues. The ends lost 3 bases at V and 1 base at J; junction bases unmatched: 0. The CDR3 loop is CASSEAGGTDTQYF. The CDR3 nucleotides read TGTGCCAGCAGTGAAGCGGGAGGCACAGATACGCAGTATTTT.

The chain has TRBV5-1 and TRBJ2-5; D is possibly TRBD1 or TRBD2 (5 bases each). This CDR3 region has 15 residues. With 4 bases removed from V and 1 base from J, the gap between germline ends came to 14 bases. Per the germline V gene, CDR1 is SGHRS and CDR2 is YFSETQ. The CDR3 sequence is CASSEAGAVQETQYF. CDR3 DNA sequence: TGCGCCAGCAGCGAGGCCGGGGCAGTCCAAGAGACCCAGTACTTC.

V and J are TRBV28 and TRBJ2-1, with TRBD2 matching 12 bases. The junction had 6 bases not matched to a gene; V was cut back by 3 bases and J by 3 bases. There are 17 residues in the CDR3. From germline, CDR1 is MDHEN and CDR2 SYDVKM. The CDR3, as DNA: TGTGCCAGCAGTTTGAGTCTAGCGGGAGGGCACTACAATGAGCAGTTCTTC. Translating it yields CASSLSLAGGHYNEQFF.

The chain has TRBV5-4 and TRBJ2-5, with 10 bases lining up with TRBD2. Germline values: CDR1 SGHNT, CDR2 YYREEE (reference sequence). This CDR3 comprises 16 residues. Trimming at V came to 3 bases and at J to 7 bases, leaving 12 bases not matched to a gene. CDR3 loop: CASSSRTSGPRGTQYF. The CDR3 DNA reads as TGTGCCAGCAGCTCCCGGACTAGCGGACCCAGGGGGACCCAGTACTTC.

This chain uses TRBV28 with TRBJ2-7; D is unclear. V shed 3 bases and J shed 5 bases, with 8 bases lying between them. CDR1 is MDHEN, CDR2 SYDVKM, per germline. This CDR3 comprises 12 residues. CDR3 residues: CASSLLPDEQYF. Written as DNA, the CDR3 is TGTGCCAGCAGTTTGCTCCCGGACGAGCAGTACTTC. The full variable domain, in which reference TRBV28 and TRBJ2-7 provide the parts outside the CDR3, is DVKVTQSSRYLVKRTGEKVFLECVQDMDHENMFWYRQDPGLGLRLIYFSYDVKMKEKGDIPEGYSVSREKKERFSLILESASTNQTSMYLCASSLLPDEQYFGPGTRLTVT.

J is TRBJ1-5 and V is TRBV19; tentative D call: TRBD1 (6 bases). The germline gives CDR1 LNHDA, CDR2 SQIVND (reference sequence). Trimming removed 4 bases from V and 4 bases from J, with 20 bases in between. This CDR3 has 17 residues. CDR3 DNA: TGTGCCAGTAGTACGCGACAGGCGAGAGTAAGTAATCAGCCCCAGCATTTT. This codes for CASSTRQARVSNQPQHF.

The chain joins TRBV7-9 to TRBJ1-1, with D hard to call. The CDR3 loop spans 10 amino acids. The ends were cut back, 5 bases at V and 7 bases at J, with 5 bases in the middle. CDR1 is SEHNR, CDR2 FQNEAQ, per germline (reference sequence). CDR3 coding DNA: TGTGCCAGCAGCGGTAGTGAAGCTTTCTTT. Its translation is CASSGSEAFF. Complete variable domain (other parts from reference TRBV7-9 and TRBJ1-1): DTGVSQNPRHKITKRGQNVTFRCDPISEHNRLYWYRQTLGQGPEFLTYFQNEAQLEKSRLLSDRFSAERPKGSFSTLEIQRTEQGDSAMYLCASSGSEAFFGQGTRLTVV.

The V call is TRBV10-3, the J call TRBJ1-2; 7 bases line up with TRBD1. The CDR3 extends over 13 amino acids. The germline V gene encodes CDR1 ENHRY and CDR2 SYGVKD. The ends lost 8 bases at V and 9 bases at J; junction bases unmatched: 12. CDR3: CAIQERGQDRYTF. CDR3 DNA sequence: TGTGCCATCCAGGAACGAGGACAGGACCGCTACACCTTC.

The gene calls are TRBV5-6 and TRBJ1-1; D unresolved. Between the trimmed V and J ends, which lost 3 bases and 6 bases, there was a span of 12 bases. Germline CDR1 is SGHDT and CDR2 is YYEEEE. This CDR3 is built from 13 residues. The CDR3 sequence is CASSWSRVAEAFF. In DNA, the CDR3 is TGTGCCAGCAGCTGGAGTCGGGTGGCTGAAGCTTTCTTT.

The chain is built from TRBV6-1 and TRBJ1-5; 7 bases are a match to TRBD1. V lost 0 bases and J lost 3; bases outside the gene matches: 11. CDR1 is MNHNS and CDR2 is SASEGT in the germline V gene. The CDR3 extends over 18 amino acids. CDR3 protein: CASSEAFFQGVDNQPQHF. CDR3 bases: TGTGCCAGCAGTGAAGCGTTTTTTCAGGGGGTTGACAATCAGCCCCAGCATTTT.

The rearrangement joins TRBV27 to TRBJ2-7; TRBD1 is a possible D gene (6 bases). V dropped 5 bases and J dropped 3 bases, with 23 bases sitting between them. Germline CDR1 reads MNHEY; CDR2 reads SMNVEV (reference sequence). There are 17 residues in the CDR3. The CDR3 loop is CASSPQGLGHRSYEQYF. The CDR3, as DNA: TGTGCCAGCAGTCCGCAGGGGTTGGGACACCGAAGCTACGAGCAGTACTTC.

This chain uses TRBV4-2 with TRBJ2-5; D uncertain. The length of the CDR3 is 13 residues. V was cut by 1 base and J by 4 bases, with 7 bases left in between. Per the germline V gene, CDR1 is LGHNA and CDR2 is YNFKEQ. CDR3 sequence: CASSQGLGETQYF. For the CDR3, the DNA is TGTGCCAGCAGCCAAGGCTTAGGAGAGACCCAGTACTTC.

The DNA for the CDR3 is TGTGCCAGCAGTCCCGGAGAGGCGGCGGAGACCCAGTACTTC. It specifies CASSPGEAAETQYF. The chain uses TRBV27 and TRBJ2-5; D gene unclear. Trimming removed 5 bases from V and 5 bases from J, with 15 bases in between. CDR1 MNHEY and CDR2 SMNVEV come from the germline V gene (reference sequence). The CDR3 is 14 residues long.

The gene calls are TRBV6-1 and TRBJ2-5; D might be TRBD1 (6 bases). Germline V gene data show CDR1 as MNHNS and CDR2 as SASEGT. Trimming removed 7 bases from V and 1 base from J, with 10 bases in between. CDR3 size: 13 residues. As DNA, the CDR3 is TGTGCCAGCACCTGGGACACCCAAGAGACCCAGTACTTC. Its protein product is CASTWDTQETQYF.

The rearrangement links TRBV6-6 to TRBJ1-2; 8 bases fit TRBD1. This CDR3 has 13 residues. Germline CDR1 and CDR2: MNHNY and SVGAGI (reference sequence). Germline trimming cut 2 bases from V and 10 bases from J; bases unmatched to any gene: 6. CDR3 protein: CASSYPGGIAYTF. CDR3 nucleotide sequence: TGTGCCAGCAGTTACCCAGGGGGCATTGCCTACACCTTC.

The chain carries TRBV5-1 and TRBJ2-7; D might be TRBD1 or TRBD2, each matching 6 bases. The germline gives CDR1 SGHRS, CDR2 YFSETQ. V gave up 4 bases and J gave up 6 bases, with 20 bases separating them. The CDR3 is made up of 15 amino acids. CDR3 loop: CASSPWGRGPTEQYF. The CDR3 DNA reads as TGCGCCAGCAGCCCCTGGGGGCGGGGTCCGACCGAGCAGTACTTC. Variable domain in full (rest from reference TRBV5-1 and TRBJ2-7): KAGVTQTPRYLIKTRGQQVTLSCSPISGHRSVSWYQQTPGQGLQFLFEYFSETQRNKGNFPGRFSGRQFSNSRSEMNVSTLELGDSALYLCASSPWGRGPTEQYFGPGTRLTVT.